The 11 T cell receptor beta chains given below trace back to one sample, sequenced in a study of yellow fever vaccine responses in identical twins. One entry per CDR3 protein results from TCRdb running MiXCR on the RT-PCR reads. The table lists approximately 13,000 distinct CDR3 sequences, 70% to 90% of them singletons. The sample in question was T cells from blood (PBMCs), unsorted or a sorted subset (not recorded which), obtained before or after yellow fever vaccination (not recorded which). These receptor sequences come from a woman in her late teens or twenties who received the yellow fever vaccine.

The CDR3 sequence: CASSFDGSSYEQYF. CDR3 in DNA: TGTGCCAGCAGCTTTGACGGCAGCTCCTACGAGCAGTACTTC. The chain recombines TRBV11-3 with TRBJ2-7; unclear D gene. The CDR3 loop spans 14 amino acids. V lost 3 bases and J lost 0, with 9 bases in between. Germline V CDR1 and CDR2: SGHNT, YENEEA.

The sample holds one count of this clonotype. J is TRBJ2-7 and V is TRBV2; D is possibly TRBD1 or TRBD2 (6 bases each). Germline CDR1 is SNHLY and CDR2 is FYNNEI. The germline V and J ends were trimmed by 3 bases and 5 bases, with 17 bases remaining between them. The CDR3 spans 15 residues. The CDR3: CASSDDKGGENEQYF. The DNA for the CDR3 is TGTGCCAGCAGTGACGATAAGGGGGGCGAGAACGAGCAGTACTTC.

This clonotype was picked up one time. V and J are TRBV2 and TRBJ2-5, with D unresolved. V shed 8 bases and J shed 1 base, with 5 bases lying between them. The CDR3 is 11 residues long. Germline values: CDR1 SNHLY, CDR2 FYNNEI. CDR3 amino acids: CASQLQETQYF. CDR3 in DNA: TGTGCCAGCCAACTCCAAGAGACCCAGTACTTC.

The chain carries TRBV29-1 and TRBJ2-1; possibly TRBD1 or TRBD2 for D (5 bases each). The CDR3 sequence is 12 residues long. Germline values: CDR1 SQVTM, CDR2 ANQGSEA. The germline V and J ends were trimmed by 6 bases and 4 bases, with 10 bases remaining between them. CDR3 sequence (DNA): TGCAGCGTCGGGACGGATTACAATGAGCAGTTCTTC. It specifies CSVGTDYNEQFF.

This clonotype was counted a single time. The V and J genes are TRBV5-1 and TRBJ2-1; the D is unclear. Trimming cost V 4 bases and J 9 bases, with 14 bases left between them. CDR1 is SGHRS and CDR2 is YFSETQ in the germline V gene. This CDR3 is 13 amino acids long. Here the CDR3 DNA reads TGCGCCAGCAGCCTGTTCCTGACCTCTGAGCAGTTCTTC. This encodes CASSLFLTSEQFF. Using reference TRBV5-1 and TRBJ2-1 for the parts outside the CDR3, the full variable domain is KAGVTQTPRYLIKTRGQQVTLSCSPISGHRSVSWYQQTPGQGLQFLFEYFSETQRNKGNFPGRFSGRQFSNSRSEMNVSTLELGDSALYLCASSLFLTSEQFFGPGTRLTVL.

The rearrangement uses TRBV29-1 and TRBJ2-5, with 7 bases identical to TRBD2. The CDR3 is 15 residues long. The ends lost 1 base at V and 3 bases at J; junction bases unmatched: 8. Germline CDR1 and CDR2: SQVTM and ANQGSEA. As DNA, the CDR3 is TGCAGCGTTGAAGCCGGGACTACCTATGAAGAGACCCAGTACTTC. Protein: CSVEAGTTYEETQYF.

V gene TRBV28 combines with J gene TRBJ2-5; no clear D. The CDR3 consists of 15 residues. V was pared by 3 bases and J by 5 bases, with 16 bases between. Germline CDR1 and CDR2: MDHEN and SYDVKM. The CDR3 sequence: CASSFLSAARETQYF. CDR3 DNA sequence: TGTGCCAGCAGTTTTCTGTCAGCTGCGCGGGAGACCCAGTACTTC.

The genes are TRBV29-1 and TRBJ2-1; the match to TRBD2 covers 9 bases. The CDR3 is 15 amino acids. Per germline, CDR1 SQVTM and CDR2 ANQGSEA. The V gene end was trimmed by 5 bases and the J gene end by 7 bases; junction bases not matched to a gene: 12. The CDR3 DNA sequence: TGCAGCGTTCATGGGCTAGCGGGAACAGAGAATGAGCAGTTCTTC. Translation gives CSVHGLAGTENEQFF.

The chain uses TRBV18 and TRBJ2-3, with 7 bases aligning to TRBD1. J lost 3 bases, V lost 5 bases, and 5 bases had no gene match. The CDR3 is 14 amino acids. From germline, CDR1 is KGHSH and CDR2 LQKENI. CDR3 in amino acids: CASSANRGTDTQYF. Here the CDR3 DNA reads TGTGCCAGCTCAGCAAACAGGGGTACAGATACGCAGTATTTT. The full variable domain, with the rest looked up from reference TRBV18 and TRBJ2-3, is NAGVMQNPRHLVRRRGQEARLRCSPMKGHSHVYWYRQLPEEGLKFMVYLQKENIIDESGMPKERFSAEFPKEGPSILRIQQVVRGDSAAYFCASSANRGTDTQYFGPGTRLTVL.

J is TRBJ2-3 and V is TRBV11-2, with D uncertain. The V end lost 3 bases, the J end lost 5 bases, and 15 bases lay between the germline ends. The CDR3 extends over 15 amino acids. Germline CDR1 and CDR2: SGHAT and FQNNGV. The CDR3 sequence: CASSFQQLVGDTQYF. CDR3 DNA: TGTGCCAGCAGCTTTCAGCAACTCGTCGGAGATACGCAGTATTTT.

V and J are TRBV5-5 and TRBJ1-5, with D perhaps matching TRBD1 (5 bases). Germline CDR1 SGHKS, CDR2 YYEKEE (reference sequence). The CDR3 is 14 residues long. Trimming stripped 2 bases from V and 7 bases from J, with 13 bases between. CDR3 DNA sequence: TGTGCCAGCAGCTTTGGGGGTGGCGGCCAGCCCCAGCATTTT. This encodes CASSFGGGGQPQHF. Filled out from reference TRBV5-5 and TRBJ1-5, the complete variable domain reads DAGVTQSPTHLIKTRGQQVTLRCSPISGHKSVSWYQQVLGQGPQFIFQYYEKEERGRGNFPDRFSARQFPNYSSELNVNALLLGDSALYLCASSFGGGGQPQHFGDGTRLSIL.